This T cell receptor (beta chain) was found in a study of T-cell memory formation after mild COVID-19. TCRdb called the 5' RACE reads again in MiXCR, with one record for every CDR3 protein. Of approximately 250,000 distinct CDR3 sequences detected, over 15% appear once; the ten largest clones hold roughly 21%. This TCR was sampled from a man younger than 35 who had mild COVID-19 (a few samples of this study predate the infection). Cell type and time point are not known. The material sequenced was PBMCs or a T cell subset sorted from them (not recorded which).

The chain's CDR3 is CASSSPMRGAADTQYF. CDR3 in DNA: TGTGCCAGCAGTTCCCCGATGCGGGGGGCTGCGGATACGCAGTATTTT. This chain joins TRBV27 and TRBJ2-3, with 8 bases that match TRBD2. The V and J ends lost 4 bases and 6 bases, in that order; junction bases with no gene match: 12. The germline V gene encodes CDR1 MNHEY and CDR2 SMNVEV (reference sequence). There are 16 residues in the CDR3.